Included here is one TCR beta chain sequence, with context. Its antigen is unidentified. This is likely an artifact of a read error, given a far larger clone one base away. TCR beta libraries were built with iRepertoire HTBI primers and Arm-PCR of CDR3 regions. TCRdb reprocessed the multiplex PCR reads with MiXCR, giving one entry per CDR3 protein. The sample consists of over 200,000 distinct CDR3 sequences, more than 15% of them appearing once. This specimen belongs to a study of regulatory T cells in long-lasting Graves disease. The CDR3 length is 14 residues. V was trimmed by 4 bases and J by 6 bases, leaving 13 bases between them. Study-level results: With persistent disease, TRBV28, TRBJ1-2 and TRBJ2-5 were the favored segments.

Stated time point: newly diagnosed GD, antithyroid drugs for less than 3 months. PBMC RNA served as the TCR library source. These data were likewise used in another study, on T cells in Graves' hyperthyroidism and ophthalmopathy. That source adds: Primed by the HTBI set, a first-round RT-PCR was run on the TCR CDR3.

The sequenced sample was peripheral blood mononuclear cells (PBMCs), obtained at new diagnosis, from a patient treated with antithyroid drugs. This receptor was taken from a woman aged 25 to 45 with Graves disease. V usage is TRBV12-3 or TRBV12-4 and J usage is TRBJ2-1, with D perhaps TRBD1 or TRBD2 (5 bases each). CDR3 residues: CASSSGPGVNEQFF. The CDR3, as DNA: TGTGCCAGCAGTTCAGGGCCCGGGGTCAATGAGCAGTTCTTC.